The 7 T cell receptor beta chains reported below all come from one sample, sequenced in a study of T cell responses to AZD1222 COVID-19 vaccine. Libraries were prepared by immunoSEQ multiplex PCR; TCRdb keeps only in-frame clonotypes and omits some of them. The table includes fewer than 200,000 clones, roughly 92% detected once. Sequences were derived from peripheral blood, sampled 28 days after the second dose of the MenACWY control vaccine. Every receptor here comes from an adult who received the MenACWY meningococcal vaccine as a control.

V gene TRBV30 combines with J gene TRBJ1-1; D gene ambiguous. Trimming stripped 0 bases from V and 1 base from J, with 6 bases between. The CDR3 covers 13 residues. In germline, CDR1 is GTSNPN, CDR2 SVGIG (reference sequence). The CDR3 protein is CAWSVAGNTEAFF. For the CDR3, the DNA is TGTGCCTGGAGTGTGGCAGGGAACACTGAAGCTTTCTTT.

The rearrangement joins TRBV7-3 to TRBJ1-2; no firm D call. V was pared by 2 bases and J by 2 bases, with 6 bases between. Germline lookup yields CDR1 SGHTA and CDR2 FQGTGA. The CDR3 contains 13 residues. The CDR3: CASSLGGNYGYTF. The DNA of the CDR3 is TGTGCCAGCAGCTTAGGAGGAAACTATGGCTACACCTTC.

V usage is TRBV2 and J usage is TRBJ1-2; weak D call: TRBD1 (5 bases). The CDR3 spans 14 residues. Trimming removed 2 bases at V and 2 bases at J, with 9 bases between. Germline CDR1 is SNHLY and CDR2 is FYNNEI. CDR3: CASSEWDPNYGYTF. The DNA of the CDR3 is TGTGCCAGCAGTGAATGGGACCCAAACTATGGCTACACCTTC.

V and J are TRBV7-2 and TRBJ1-5, with TRBD1 as a possible D gene (6 bases). Germline V CDR1 and CDR2: SGHTA, FQGNSA. The CDR3 consists of 14 residues. V dropped 4 bases and J dropped 1 base, with 8 bases sitting between them. CDR3 sequence reads: CASSSQGSNQPQHF. The CDR3 DNA reads as TGTGCCAGCAGCTCCCAGGGGAGCAATCAGCCCCAGCATTTT.

The chain links TRBV29-1 to TRBJ2-5; 7 positions agree with TRBD1. J lost 7 bases, V lost 7 bases, and 9 bases had no gene match. The CDR3 is 12 amino acids. Germline V gene data show CDR1 as SQVTM and CDR2 as ANQGSEA. For the CDR3, the DNA is TGCAGCGCCTTAACAGGGGTCGGGACCCAGTACTTC. Amino acid sequence: CSALTGVGTQYF.

CDR3 protein: CASIVSGSYDTQYF. CDR3 sequence (DNA): TGTGCCAGCATCGTTAGCGGGAGTTATGATACGCAGTATTTT. This chain links TRBV28 with TRBJ2-3; the match to TRBD2 covers 9 bases. Germline loops: CDR1 MDHEN, CDR2 SYDVKM. CDR3 size: 14 residues. The J segment lost 6 bases and the V segment lost 7 bases, leaving 8 bases of the junction unmatched.

Regarding this clone: This sample also contains other DNA sequences that code for the same CDR3. The chain uses TRBV10-3 and TRBJ1-5; TRBD1 might be the D (6 bases). Deletions cut 0 bases from V and 3 bases from J, with 9 bases between. The germline V gene encodes CDR1 ENHRY and CDR2 SYGVKD. CDR3 length equals 15 residues. The CDR3: CAISESGGANQPQHF. The CDR3 DNA is TGTGCCATCAGTGAGTCGGGGGGGGCCAATCAGCCCCAGCATTTT.